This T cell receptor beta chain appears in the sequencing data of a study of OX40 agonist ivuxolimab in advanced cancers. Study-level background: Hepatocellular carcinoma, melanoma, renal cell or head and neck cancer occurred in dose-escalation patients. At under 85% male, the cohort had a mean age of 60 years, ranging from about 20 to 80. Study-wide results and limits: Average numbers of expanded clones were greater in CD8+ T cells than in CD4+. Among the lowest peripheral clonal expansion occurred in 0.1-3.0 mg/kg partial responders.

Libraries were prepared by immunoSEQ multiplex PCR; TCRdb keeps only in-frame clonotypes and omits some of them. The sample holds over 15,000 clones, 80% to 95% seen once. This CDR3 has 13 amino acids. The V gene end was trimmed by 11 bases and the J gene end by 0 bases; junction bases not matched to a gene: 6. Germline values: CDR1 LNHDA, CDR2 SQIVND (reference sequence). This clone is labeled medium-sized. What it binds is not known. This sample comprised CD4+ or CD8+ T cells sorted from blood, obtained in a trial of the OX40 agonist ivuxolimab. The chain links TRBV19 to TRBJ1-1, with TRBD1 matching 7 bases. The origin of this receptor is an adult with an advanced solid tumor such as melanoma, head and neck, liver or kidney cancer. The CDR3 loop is CACQDRVNTEAFF. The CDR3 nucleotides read TGTGCCTGCCAAGACAGGGTGAACACTGAAGCTTTCTTT.